These 6 T cell receptor beta chains were all obtained from the same sample, sequenced in a study of human CD8 memory T cell subsets. Generation of TCR beta libraries used UMI-labeled 5' RACE. TCRdb re-analyzed the 5' RACE reads; it lists each CDR3 protein once, without DNA. In total, the table holds 12,000 or so distinct CDR3 sequences. The sequenced sample was CD8+ T cells from PBMCs. These receptors originate from a human donor in good health.

The CDR3 loop reads CASSAWTSGYEQYF. The genes are TRBV25-1 and TRBJ2-7; the D call of TRBD2 rests on TCRdb alone, since no DNA is present to check it. CDR3 length: 14 residues. Germline values: CDR1 MGHDK, CDR2 SYGVNS.

The V gene is TRBV11-3, the J gene TRBJ1-1. The CDR3 has 13 residues. Germline CDR1 and CDR2: SGHNT and YENEEA. CDR3 residues: CASSLGTAAEAFF.

The chain links TRBV28 to TRBJ2-1; the TRBD2 assignment by TCRdb is unverifiable without DNA. The germline V gene encodes CDR1 MDHEN and CDR2 SYDVKM. This CDR3 spans 15 amino acids. CDR3 sequence: CASRKRERVPNEQFF.

The rearrangement uses TRBV5-6 and TRBJ2-7. The V gene's germline CDR1 is SGHDT and CDR2 YYEEEE. CDR3 length: 13 residues. CDR3 residues: CASSVQAVYEQYF.

This chain joins TRBV5-1 and TRBJ2-1; absent DNA, TCRdb's TRBD1 call cannot be checked. This CDR3 is built from 15 residues. Germline CDR1 SGHRS, CDR2 YFSETQ. This CDR3 is CASSLEGQGAGEQFF.

V usage is TRBV27 and J usage is TRBJ2-3; TCRdb indicates TRBD2, and absent DNA this call remains unverified. The CDR3 spans 16 residues. In germline, CDR1 is MNHEY, CDR2 SMNVEV (reference sequence). CDR3: CASSWGPGAGTDTQYF.